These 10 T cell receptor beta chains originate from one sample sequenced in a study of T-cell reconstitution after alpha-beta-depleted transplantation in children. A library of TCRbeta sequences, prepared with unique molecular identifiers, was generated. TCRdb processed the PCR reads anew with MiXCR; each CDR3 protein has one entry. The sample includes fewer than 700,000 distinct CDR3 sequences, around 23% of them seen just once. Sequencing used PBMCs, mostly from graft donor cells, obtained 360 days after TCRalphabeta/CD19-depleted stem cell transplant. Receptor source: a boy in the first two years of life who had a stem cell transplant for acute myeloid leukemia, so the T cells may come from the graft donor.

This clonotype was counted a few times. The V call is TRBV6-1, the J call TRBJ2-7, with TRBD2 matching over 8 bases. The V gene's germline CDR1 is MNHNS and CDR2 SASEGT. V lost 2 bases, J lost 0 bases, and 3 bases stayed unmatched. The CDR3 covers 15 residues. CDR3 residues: CASSESGTSSYEQYV. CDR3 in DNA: TGTGCCAGCAGTGAATCGGGGACTAGCTCCTACGAGCAGTACGTC.

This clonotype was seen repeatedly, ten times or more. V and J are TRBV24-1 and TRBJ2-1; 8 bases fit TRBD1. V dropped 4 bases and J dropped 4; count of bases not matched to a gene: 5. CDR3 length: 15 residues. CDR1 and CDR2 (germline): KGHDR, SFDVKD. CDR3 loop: CATSERTGLYNEQFF. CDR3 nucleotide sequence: TGTGCCACCAGTGAACGGACAGGGTTGTACAATGAGCAGTTCTTC.

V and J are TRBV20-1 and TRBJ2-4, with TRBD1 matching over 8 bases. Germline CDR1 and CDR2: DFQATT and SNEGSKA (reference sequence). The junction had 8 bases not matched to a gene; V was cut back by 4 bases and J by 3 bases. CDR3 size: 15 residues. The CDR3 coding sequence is TGCAGTGCTACCCGGACAGGGCAAGTCAAAAACATTCAGTACTTC. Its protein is CSATRTGQVKNIQYF.

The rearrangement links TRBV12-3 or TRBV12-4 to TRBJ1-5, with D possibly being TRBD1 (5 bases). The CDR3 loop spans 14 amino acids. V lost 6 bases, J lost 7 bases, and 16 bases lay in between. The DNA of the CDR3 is TGTGCCAGCAGCCTCCTAGGGGCGGTGCAGCCCCAGCATTTT. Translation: CASSLLGAVQPQHF.

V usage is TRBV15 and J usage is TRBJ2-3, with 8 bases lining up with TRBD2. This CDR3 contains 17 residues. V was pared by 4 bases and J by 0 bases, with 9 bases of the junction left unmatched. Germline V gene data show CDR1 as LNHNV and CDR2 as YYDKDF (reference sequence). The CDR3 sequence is CATSTGGQPLSTDTQYF. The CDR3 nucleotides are TGTGCCACCAGCACGGGGGGGCAGCCACTTAGCACAGATACGCAGTATTTT.

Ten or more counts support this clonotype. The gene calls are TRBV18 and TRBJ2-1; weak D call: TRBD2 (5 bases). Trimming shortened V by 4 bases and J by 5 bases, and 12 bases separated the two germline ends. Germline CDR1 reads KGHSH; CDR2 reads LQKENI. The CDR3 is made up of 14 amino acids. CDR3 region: CASSQRTENNEQFF. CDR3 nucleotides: TGTGCCAGCTCACAGAGGACTGAAAACAATGAGCAGTTCTTC.

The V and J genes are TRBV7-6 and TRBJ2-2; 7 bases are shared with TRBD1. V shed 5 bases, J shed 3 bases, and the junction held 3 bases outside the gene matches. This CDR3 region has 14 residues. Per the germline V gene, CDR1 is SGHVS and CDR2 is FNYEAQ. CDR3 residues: CASSRQGYTGELFF. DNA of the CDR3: TGTGCCAGCAGCCGACAGGGCTACACCGGGGAGCTGTTTTTT.

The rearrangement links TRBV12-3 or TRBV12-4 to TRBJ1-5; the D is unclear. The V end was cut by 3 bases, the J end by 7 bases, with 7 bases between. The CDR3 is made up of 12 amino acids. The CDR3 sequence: CASSFGQQPQHF. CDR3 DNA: TGTGCCAGCAGTTTCGGCCAGCAGCCCCAGCATTTT.

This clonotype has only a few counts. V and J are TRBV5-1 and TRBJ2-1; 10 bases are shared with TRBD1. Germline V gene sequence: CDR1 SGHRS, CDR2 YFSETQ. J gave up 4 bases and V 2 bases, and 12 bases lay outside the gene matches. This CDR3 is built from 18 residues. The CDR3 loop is CASSFSFSGQGRYNEQFF. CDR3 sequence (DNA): TGCGCCAGCAGCTTTAGTTTCTCGGGACAGGGGAGATACAATGAGCAGTTCTTC.

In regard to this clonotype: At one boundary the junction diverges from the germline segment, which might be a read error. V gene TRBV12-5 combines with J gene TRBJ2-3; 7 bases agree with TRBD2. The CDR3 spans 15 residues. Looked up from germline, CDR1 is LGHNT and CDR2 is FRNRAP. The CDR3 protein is CAGGPAGLSTDTQYF. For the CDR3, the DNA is TGTGCTGGTGGACCCGCGGGACTAAGCACAGATACGCAGTATTTT.